The clone carrying this TCR beta chain was picked up one time. Its antigen is unknown. This sample was taken from a study of cytomegalovirus exposure and HLA in healthy donors. A multiplex PCR was run with 60 Vbeta primers and 13 Jbeta primers. Only in-frame clones appear in the TCRdb table, and some are missing; sequencing was by immunoSEQ multiplex PCR. The data show roughly 110,000 clones, under 80% seen once. Study-wide points: Sequencing depth roughly uniform across donors was assumed in presence/absence analyses. Cytomegalovirus-associated status was assigned to about 180 TCR beta chains.

Sequencing input: PBMCs. This clonotype was obtained from a woman between 50 and 59 years old in good health and CMV-seropositive.

For the CDR3, the DNA is TGTGCCAGCAGGGAAAGGACAGCCGAGAACACCTTC. As protein: CASRERTAENTF. V and J are TRBV2 and TRBJ1-2; weak D call: TRBD1 (6 bases). V was pared by 6 bases and J by 12 bases, with 17 bases between. Germline assignment: CDR1 SNHLY and CDR2 FYNNEI. The CDR3 extends over 12 amino acids.